These 27 T cell receptor beta chains share one sample of origin, sequenced in a study of shared clonotypes between healthy human individuals. Profiled with immunoSEQ multiplex PCR; TCRdb holds only in-frame clones, not every one. Counted here are nearly 1 million clones, less than 85% occurring once; the ten biggest clones make up roughly 1.5%. Sample: memory CD4+ T cells sorted from blood. Noted subset: CD45RA-negative fraction. These receptors were collected from a man aged 18 to 30 in good health.

The chain carries TRBV11-2 and TRBJ2-5; 14 bases align to TRBD2. The CDR3 covers 17 residues. Trimming removed 4 bases from V and 5 bases from J; junction bases left unmatched: 9. Per the germline V gene, CDR1 is SGHAT and CDR2 is FQNNGV. CDR3 sequence reads: CASSYNGLAGGGETQYF. In nucleotides, the CDR3 is TGTGCCAGCAGCTACAATGGACTAGCGGGAGGAGGGGAGACCCAGTACTTC.

This clone came up once. The rearrangement joins TRBV5-1 to TRBJ2-5; D is possibly TRBD1 or TRBD2 (5 bases each). The length of the CDR3 is 14 residues. CDR1 is SGHRS and CDR2 is YFSETQ in the germline V gene. Trimming took 4 bases from V and 1 from J, leaving 11 bases between them. CDR3 nucleotides: TGCGCCAGCAGCCGGGGTGGGGCCCAAGAGACCCAGTACTTC. Translated, it gives CASSRGGAQETQYF.

Worth noting for this clone: This is likely an artifact of a read error, given a far larger clone one base away. V gene TRBV2 combines with J gene TRBJ1-1; D ambiguous. The CDR3 has 13 amino acids. The V gene's germline CDR1 is SNHLY and CDR2 FYNNEI. Trimming took off 4 bases at V and 1 base at J, with 7 bases between the two ends. The CDR3 is CASSVRQNTEAFF. CDR3 nucleotides: TGTGCCAGCAGTGTACGACAGAACACTGAAGCTTTCTTT.

The chain recombines TRBV7-8 with TRBJ1-5; the D gene is possibly TRBD1 (5 bases). CDR1 is SGHVS and CDR2 is FQNEAQ in the germline V gene. This CDR3 region has 16 residues. Trimming removed 0 bases from V and 2 bases from J, with 11 bases in between. The CDR3 DNA is TGTGCCAGCAGCTTAGCGGGGCGAGGGGGCAATCAGCCCCAGCATTTT. It translates to CASSLAGRGGNQPQHF.

The sample holds many counts of this clone. This sample also contains other DNA sequences that code for the same CDR3. The V and J genes are TRBV2 and TRBJ1-1; a possible D gene is TRBD1 (5 bases). Germline V CDR1 and CDR2: SNHLY, FYNNEI. V lost 2 bases and J lost 1, with 11 bases in between. This CDR3 spans 15 amino acids. In DNA, the CDR3 is TGTGCCAGCAGTGAACGGGCAGGACAGAACACTGAAGCTTTCTTT. As protein: CASSERAGQNTEAFF.

The chain combines TRBV7-6 with TRBJ2-7, with D perhaps matching TRBD1 (7 bases). CDR3 length equals 15 residues. Trimming shortened V by 5 bases and J by 4 bases, and 18 bases separated the two germline ends. The germline V gene has CDR1 SGHVS and CDR2 FNYEAQ. CDR3 sequence reads: CASSPAPGGTYEQYF. The CDR3, as DNA: TGTGCCAGCAGCCCAGCGCCAGGGGGGACTTACGAGCAGTACTTC. The full variable domain, with the rest looked up from reference TRBV7-6 and TRBJ2-7, is GAGVSQSPRYKVTKRGQDVALRCDPISGHVSLYWYRQALGQGPEFLTYFNYEAQQDKSGLPNDRFSAERPEGSISTLTIQRTEQRDSAMYRCASSPAPGGTYEQYFGPGTRLTVT.

This clone was detected a few times. The chain is built from TRBV5-4 and TRBJ2-7, with TRBD2 identical over 10 bases. The ends lost 0 bases at V and 6 bases at J; junction bases unmatched: 9. CDR1 and CDR2 from the germline V gene are SGHNT and YYREEE (reference sequence). The length of the CDR3 is 16 residues. Here the CDR3 reads CASSLVVAGGEVEQYF. CDR3 bases: TGTGCCAGCAGCTTGGTGGTAGCGGGAGGCGAAGTCGAGCAGTACTTC.

The sample holds a few counts of this clone. The V gene is TRBV28, the J gene TRBJ2-7, with D perhaps TRBD1 (5 bases). Looked up from germline, CDR1 is MDHEN and CDR2 is SYDVKM. The CDR3 is 15 residues long. Between the trimmed V and J ends, which lost 1 base and 2 bases, there was a span of 12 bases. The CDR3 spells CASSLSAGLAYEQYF. In DNA form, the CDR3 reads TGTGCCAGCAGTTTATCTGCAGGGCTGGCCTACGAGCAGTACTTC.

This chain uses TRBV2 with TRBJ2-7; perhaps TRBD1 as D (5 bases). Germline V lookup: CDR1 SNHLY, CDR2 FYNNEI. Deletions cut 1 base from V and 4 bases from J, with 17 bases between. This CDR3 comprises 16 residues. The CDR3 DNA reads as TGTGCCAGCAGTGAAGAGATAAGGGGTCATCTGTACGAGCAGTACTTC. Its protein is CASSEEIRGHLYEQYF.

The chain links TRBV21-1 to TRBJ2-1; TRBD2, the D gene given by the table, was not confirmed from the DNA. TRBV21-1 is termed a pseudogene. The CDR3 spans 20 residues. The CDR3 nucleotides are TGTGCCAGCAGCACAAGTCACCTCCGGGCGCGGGAGGGGGGGTGCAATGAGCAGTTCTTC. Protein sequence: CASSTSHLRAREGGCNEQFF.

J is TRBJ2-7 and V is TRBV15, with TRBD1 identical over 8 bases. Germline CDR1 reads LNHNV; CDR2 reads YYDKDF (reference sequence). There are 12 residues in the CDR3. CDR3 DNA: TGTGGAGGGGACAGGAACTCCTACGAGCAGTACTTC. It specifies CGGDRNSYEQYF.

This clone came up a few times. V usage is TRBV9 and J usage is TRBJ2-5; TRBD2 agrees at 8 bases. Germline V gene data show CDR1 as SGDLS and CDR2 as YYNGEE. There are 15 residues in the CDR3. J gave up 0 bases and V 7 bases, and 8 bases lay outside the gene matches. Here the CDR3 reads CASGGSGNYQETQYF. The DNA for the CDR3 is TGTGCCAGCGGGGGTAGCGGGAATTACCAAGAGACCCAGTACTTC.

The chain is built from TRBV28 and TRBJ1-1; D is unresolved. CDR1 MDHEN and CDR2 SYDVKM come from the germline V gene. The CDR3 has 19 residues. The germline V and J ends were trimmed by 8 bases and 1 base, with 29 bases remaining between them. The CDR3 region is CASGFQVPAGSWGNTEAFF. Here the CDR3 DNA reads TGTGCCAGCGGATTCCAAGTGCCGGCAGGCTCCTGGGGGAACACTGAAGCTTTCTTT. Drawing the rest from reference TRBV28 and TRBJ1-1, the complete variable domain is DVKVTQSSRYLVKRTGEKVFLECVQDMDHENMFWYRQDPGLGLRLIYFSYDVKMKEKGDIPEGYSVSREKKERFSLILESASTNQTSMYLCASGFQVPAGSWGNTEAFFGQGTRLTVV.

This clone was recorded a few times. The chain carries TRBV5-1 and TRBJ2-3; D perhaps matches TRBD1 (6 bases). The CDR3 runs 17 residues. V shed 4 bases and J shed 4 bases, with 22 bases lying between them. Per germline, CDR1 SGHRS and CDR2 YFSETQ. The CDR3 loop reads CASSAERALKGADTQYF. For the CDR3, the DNA is TGCGCCAGCAGCGCTGAACGGGCCTTAAAGGGGGCAGATACGCAGTATTTT.

CDR3 sequence (DNA): TGTGCCAGCAGTGAAGCGACAGGGAGAACTAATGAAAAACTGTTTTTT. Translating it yields CASSEATGRTNEKLFF. The gene calls are TRBV6-1 and TRBJ1-4, with 7 bases identical to TRBD1. V lost 0 bases and J lost 1; bases outside the gene matches: 2. The CDR3 is 16 amino acids. Germline CDR1 MNHNS, CDR2 SASEGT.

This clone was counted at least ten times. The chain joins TRBV19 to TRBJ2-3; D is perhaps TRBD1 (5 bases). The CDR3 has 15 residues. Trimming took off 6 bases at V and 3 bases at J, with 16 bases between the two ends. Germline CDR1 LNHDA, CDR2 SQIVND (reference sequence). CDR3 in DNA: TGTGCCAGTAGCGCAGGGCTTCGGGTAACAGATACGCAGTATTTT. It encodes CASSAGLRVTDTQYF.

The chain is built from TRBV5-1 and TRBJ2-3; TRBD2 matches 12 bases. From germline, CDR1 is SGHRS and CDR2 YFSETQ. The CDR3 runs to 18 residues. V gave up 4 bases and J gave up 3 bases; unmatched junction bases: 12. CDR3 amino acids: CASSLETSGSLRTDTQYF. The CDR3 DNA sequence: TGCGCCAGCAGCCTGGAGACTAGCGGGAGTTTACGTACAGATACGCAGTATTTT.

The chain uses TRBV15 and TRBJ2-7; 10 nucleotides align to TRBD1. This CDR3 has 21 residues. Losses at the gene ends were 0 bases for V and 3 bases for J; bases not matched to a gene: 20. The germline V gene has CDR1 LNHNV and CDR2 YYDKDF (reference sequence). The CDR3 is CATSRDRVRTVGQGTFYEQYF. The CDR3 nucleotides are TGTGCCACCAGCAGAGATCGGGTCCGTACCGTGGGACAGGGGACCTTCTACGAGCAGTACTTC.

The chain links TRBV5-1 to TRBJ2-3; TRBD2 aligns across 10 bases. The CDR3 is made up of 15 amino acids. V lost 7 bases and J lost 5; bases outside the gene matches: 10. The germline CDR1 and CDR2 sequences are SGHRS and YFSETQ. CDR3 in DNA: TGCGCCAGCGCGACCTCTAGCGGGAGCGGAGATACGCAGTATTTT. The encoded protein is CASATSSGSGDTQYF. Using reference TRBV5-1 and TRBJ2-3 for the parts outside the CDR3, the full variable domain is KAGVTQTPRYLIKTRGQQVTLSCSPISGHRSVSWYQQTPGQGLQFLFEYFSETQRNKGNFPGRFSGRQFSNSRSEMNVSTLELGDSALYLCASATSSGSGDTQYFGPGTRLTVL.

The sample holds a few counts of this clone. The rearrangement links TRBV11-2 to TRBJ2-5; TRBD1 might be the D (5 bases). The CDR3 is 13 amino acids. Germline CDR1 reads SGHAT; CDR2 reads FQNNGV. Deletions cut 3 bases from V and 5 bases from J, with 10 bases between. This chain's CDR3 is CASSFWTFETQYF. The CDR3, as DNA: TGTGCCAGCAGCTTTTGGACATTCGAGACCCAGTACTTC.

V is TRBV5-1 and J is TRBJ2-7; 9 bases are shared with TRBD2. The V segment lost 6 bases and the J segment 5 bases; nucleotides outside the gene matches: 15. Germline-derived CDR1 and CDR2 are SGHRS and YFSETQ. The CDR3 sequence is 16 residues long. The CDR3 coding sequence is TGCGCCAGCAACGAGGGTAGCGGGAGTTTGGTGGACGAGCAGTACTTC. Translating it yields CASNEGSGSLVDEQYF.

V is TRBV7-2 and J is TRBJ1-1; TRBD1 matches at 9 bases. CDR1 and CDR2 (germline): SGHTA, FQGNSA. J gave up 4 bases and V 0 bases, and 3 bases lay outside the gene matches. CDR3 length: 15 residues. DNA of the CDR3: TGTGCCAGCAGCTTAGCGGGACAGGGTTTCACTGAAGCTTTCTTT. As protein: CASSLAGQGFTEAFF.

This clone was recorded only once. The chain employs TRBV5-1 and TRBJ1-2; TRBD1 is a possible D gene (6 bases). Per germline, CDR1 SGHRS and CDR2 YFSETQ. The CDR3 spans 16 residues. The V gene lost 4 bases and the J gene lost 0 bases, with 16 bases spanning the gap. Here the CDR3 DNA reads TGCGCCAGCAGCGAGGGGGGCTCGTCAGCTAACTATGGCTACACCTTC. Its translation is CASSEGGSSANYGYTF.

The J gene is TRBJ2-7, the V gene TRBV28, with TRBD1 matching over 7 bases. With V trimmed by 6 bases and J by 0 bases, 11 bases remained unmatched. The CDR3 consists of 16 residues. The germline V gene encodes CDR1 MDHEN and CDR2 SYDVKM. The CDR3 DNA follows: TGTGCCAGCAGACCCCCGACAGGGATAAACTCCTACGAGCAGTACTTC. Its translation is CASRPPTGINSYEQYF.

The sample holds a few counts of this clone. CDR3 residues: CAWRAGNYEQYF. In DNA, the CDR3 is TGTGCCTGGAGGGCAGGGAACTACGAGCAGTACTTC. The chain links TRBV30 to TRBJ2-7, with TRBD1 as a possible D gene (5 bases). The CDR3 is 12 amino acids. Germline lookup yields CDR1 GTSNPN and CDR2 SVGIG (reference sequence). The V end lost 3 bases, the J end lost 3 bases, and 9 bases lay between the germline ends. Full variable domain (remainder filled in from reference TRBV30 and TRBJ2-7): SQTIHQWPATLVQPVGSPLSLECTVEGTSNPNLYWYRQAAGRGLQLLFYSVGIGQISSEVPQNLSASRPQDRQFILSSKKLLLSDSGFYLCAWRAGNYEQYFGPGTRLTVT.

In its sample, this clone was seen a few times. This sample also contains other DNA sequences that code for the same CDR3. The chain recombines TRBV30 with TRBJ1-1; D uncertain. The germline CDR1 and CDR2 sequences are GTSNPN and SVGIG (reference sequence). V was clipped by 2 bases and J by 1 base, with 8 bases between them. This CDR3 has 13 residues. The CDR3 spells CAWSLQANTEAFF. DNA of the CDR3: TGTGCCTGGAGTCTTCAAGCGAACACTGAAGCTTTCTTT.

V gene TRBV19 combines with J gene TRBJ1-2; no clear D gene. The CDR3 is made up of 15 amino acids. Trimming cost V 3 bases and J 4 bases, with 15 bases left between them. The V gene's germline CDR1 is LNHDA and CDR2 SQIVND (reference sequence). The CDR3, as DNA: TGTGCCAGTAGTATTGCAGAGGGCGCGGTCTATGGCTACACCTTC. This encodes CASSIAEGAVYGYTF.